The 10 T cell receptor beta chains below all came from one sample that was sequenced in a study. TCRdb reanalysed the 5' RACE reads using MiXCR and keeps one entry per CDR3 protein. The sample lists tens of thousands of distinct CDR3 sequences; about 24% were seen once. Sequencing was carried out using tumor-infiltrating naive CD4+ T cells sorted from the breast tumor. Subset noted: naive CD4+ T cells, CD4+CD45RA+CD25-. These receptors all come from a female donor with breast cancer.

J is TRBJ1-6 and V is TRBV5-4; D is possibly TRBD1 (6 bases). CDR3 length: 15 amino acids. The V end was cut by 4 bases, the J end by 7 bases, with 15 bases between. CDR1 SGHNT and CDR2 YYREEE come from the germline V gene (reference sequence). CDR3 coding DNA: TGTGCCAGCAGCCCCACCGGACAGCCGAATTCACCCCTCCACTTT. Translated, it gives CASSPTGQPNSPLHF.

This clonotype has only a few counts. This rearrangement joins TRBV20-1 to TRBJ2-2; D might be TRBD1 (6 bases). The CDR3 contains 15 residues. Germline V gene sequence: CDR1 DFQATT, CDR2 SNEGSKA (reference sequence). V lost 6 bases and J 4 bases, leaving 18 bases between the germline ends. DNA for the CDR3: TGCAGTGCGAGAACTCCGGGACATCTCACCGGGGAGCTGTTTTTT. Its translation is CSARTPGHLTGELFF.

The V and J genes are TRBV5-1 and TRBJ1-2; D possibly corresponds to TRBD1 (6 bases). V was trimmed by 5 bases and J by 2 bases, leaving 10 bases between them. The V gene's germline CDR1 is SGHRS and CDR2 YFSETQ. CDR3 length: 13 amino acids. CDR3 residues: CASSSTGNYGYTF. The CDR3 DNA follows: TGCGCCAGCAGTTCTACAGGGAACTATGGCTACACCTTC.

There are a few counts of this clonotype. V and J are TRBV10-3 and TRBJ2-1; TRBD2 agrees at 13 bases. CDR1 and CDR2 from the germline V gene are ENHRY and SYGVKD. The CDR3 extends over 16 amino acids. J gave up 6 bases and V 3 bases, and 5 bases lay outside the gene matches. CDR3 residues: CAISDYTSGRGNEQFF. DNA for the CDR3: TGTGCCATCAGTGACTACACTAGCGGGAGGGGCAATGAGCAGTTCTTC.

Only a few counts were recorded for this clonotype. One end of the junction does not line up with germline, which may come from a read error. The chain couples TRBV6-5 to TRBJ1-2; 7 bases agree with TRBD1. CDR1 is MNHEY, CDR2 SVGAGI, per germline. The CDR3 spans 14 residues. CDR3 residues: CASSLRRDSYGHTF. The CDR3 DNA sequence: TGTGCCAGCAGCCTCCGTCGGGACAGCTATGGCCACACCTTC.

This clonotype was detected only a few times. The chain is built from TRBV11-2 and TRBJ2-3, with D tentatively TRBD2 (6 bases). The germline V gene has CDR1 SGHAT and CDR2 FQNNGV. V lost 3 bases, J lost 1 base, and 11 bases lay in between. This CDR3 comprises 15 residues. CDR3 nucleotide sequence: TGTGCCAGCAGCTTCACCGGGACTGGCACAGATACGCAGTATTTT. Protein: CASSFTGTGTDTQYF.

CDR3 in DNA: TGTGCCAGCAGGCAAACTAGCGGGAGACCCTACGAGCAGTACTTC. This sequence encodes CASRQTSGRPYEQYF. The chain carries TRBV28 and TRBJ2-7; 11 bases match TRBD2. Germline V gene lookup returns CDR1 MDHEN and CDR2 SYDVKM. With 6 bases clipped from V and 2 bases from J, the junction kept 6 bases outside the gene matches. The length of the CDR3 is 15 residues.

The CDR3 spells CSARPLAGVANTGELFF. The CDR3 bases are TGCAGTGCTAGACCACTAGCGGGAGTGGCGAACACCGGGGAGCTGTTTTTT. The V gene is TRBV20-1, the J gene TRBJ2-2, with 11 bases matching TRBD2. The ends lost 2 bases at V and 0 bases at J; junction bases unmatched: 5. The CDR3 spans 17 residues. Germline loops: CDR1 DFQATT, CDR2 SNEGSKA (reference sequence).

This clonotype was seen a handful of times. V usage is TRBV6-1 and J usage is TRBJ1-1; 7 nucleotides align to TRBD1. With V trimmed by 6 bases and J by 4 bases, 8 bases remained unmatched. The germline V gene has CDR1 MNHNS and CDR2 SASEGT. This CDR3 region has 14 residues. The CDR3 here is CASSLTGSTTEAFF. The CDR3 DNA reads TGTGCCAGCAGCCTGACAGGGTCGACCACTGAAGCTTTCTTT.

The rearrangement links TRBV5-1 to TRBJ1-4; 8 bases are shared with TRBD1. V shed 0 bases, J shed 4 bases, and the junction held 5 bases outside the gene matches. Per germline, CDR1 SGHRS and CDR2 YFSETQ. CDR3 length equals 16 residues. This CDR3 is CASSLVGGQGNEKLFF. In DNA form, the CDR3 reads TGCGCCAGCAGCTTGGTAGGAGGACAGGGTAATGAAAAACTGTTTTTT.